This T cell receptor beta chain was retrieved from a study of a mutant IDH1 vaccine in newly diagnosed glioma (dated by TCRdb to the early 2020s). Broadly, across the study: In the chemotherapy-containing groups, vaccination started alongside temozolomide cycles, whereas in patients who had radiotherapy alone it started 4-6 weeks after radiotherapy. Prior to enrollment, patients had been given standard therapy consisting of radiotherapy alone, temozolomide alone, or radiochemotherapy with temozolomide, with the combination given to most patients. Of the approximately 33 patients who were treated, 62.5% were male and roughly 38% were female, and the mean age was about 40 years. For exploratory analyses, fewer than 30 treated patients had longitudinal TCRB deep sequencing done wherever samples were available. The week-35 safety follow-up took place at visit V12, and the week-47 end of study took place at visit V13. Peripheral blood samples were drawn at six visits, namely V03 (baseline), V05, V07, V10, V12 and V13. The paper's findings and limits, for the study overall: The authors stated that sample limitations prevented analyses of patient blood samples from being reproduced. Across multiple MHC alleles, vaccine-induced immune responses were seen in nearly 95% of patients. Selection of PBMC samples for TCRB deep sequencing was based on availability. No apparent relationship was observed between pseudoprogression and alterations in the top peripheral T cell clonotypes detected by TCRB sequencing.

The sample's time point, from its label and the paper: week 35, safety follow-up. Each vaccine dose, consisting of 300 ug of a 20-mer mutant IDH1 peptide in Montanide, was administered subcutaneously with topical imiquimod. Across visits V03 through V10, patients got a total of eight vaccinations, given in weeks 1, 3, 5, 7, 11, 15, 19 and 23. Newly diagnosed WHO grade 3 or 4 IDH1-mutant astrocytomas showing loss of nuclear ATRX were present in the donors. The samples were drawn from NOA16, a multicentre, single-arm, open-label phase I trial in Germany that tested a mutant IDH1 peptide vaccine in humans for the first time. Genomic DNA for TCRB sequencing was extracted from EDTA blood using the DNeasy Blood and Tissue Kit. The library was obtained by the immunoSEQ multiplex PCR assay. The hsTCRB Kit was used according to the manufacturer's protocol to amplify rearranged TCR beta chain sequences. TCRB libraries were sequenced on an Illumina MiSeq. From the authors' description of their analysis: Demultiplexing, trimming and gene mapping were performed with the kit vendor's proprietary platform. Entries here come from immuneACCESS through TCRdb and include only in-frame sequences with V and J called. Some clones fail to appear in such tables; in the studies checked, an unresolved V gene covers under half of the shortfall, and the cause of the remainder is unknown. V and J calls and clone size come straight from that table; D and trimming were deduced from the DNA. The sample yields 70,000 or so clones; approximately 86% were counted once. Together, the top ten hold more than 1.5% of the sample.

Turning to this clone: This receptor's antigen is unknown. No much larger clonotype is one base removed from it; base qualities were not supplied.

The source was PBMCs, collected from a glioma patient whose treatment included an IDH1 peptide vaccine. This sequence was found in a man aged 25-45 years with glioma.

The nucleotide sequence is given as TGTGCCATCAGTGAAGGAGAGGGAACCACTGAAGCTTTCTTT. It is translated as CAISEGEGTTEAFF. This sequence uses TRBV10-3 and TRBJ1-1, with the D segment identity uncertain. The CDR3 sequence holds 14 residues, the cysteine and phenylalanine included. The DNA shown is the 42-base CDR3, in frame from base 1. The germline V gene supplies CDR1 ENHRY and CDR2 SYGVKD. V is clipped by 3 bases and J by 4 bases, and the sequence between their germline boundaries is 12 bases long.